These 12 T cell receptor beta chains were sequenced from one sample in a study of tumor and adjacent non-tumor tissue in lung cancer. No cell sorting was done before RNA was extracted from the tissue. The library came from three nested PCR rounds adapted from ARM-PCR protocols. TCRdb re-derived calls from the multiplex PCR reads in MiXCR, one entry per CDR3 protein. The sample holds about 200,000 distinct CDR3 sequences, 71% seen once. The sequencing input was lung tumor tissue. These receptors were taken from a man between 60 and 75 years old with non-small cell lung cancer.

On this clonotype: The junction does not match germline at one end; this may be a read error. This rearrangement joins TRBV7-8 to TRBJ1-2; D gene unclear. Germline V gene lookup returns CDR1 SGHVS and CDR2 FQNEAQ. CDR3 length equals 12 residues. The CDR3 DNA follows: TGTGCCAGCAGCTTAGCAGGCATTCGGTACATCTTC. It is translated as CASSLAGIRYIF.

A word on this clonotype: At one boundary the junction diverges from the germline segment, which might be a read error. This rearrangement joins TRBV11-3 to TRBJ2-2; D perhaps matches TRBD1 (5 bases). The CDR3 is 15 residues long. Germline CDR1 is SGHNT and CDR2 is YENEEA. CDR3 protein: CASSLSDGATRELFF. CDR3 sequence (DNA): TGTGCCAGCAGCTTATCTGATGGGGCCACCCGGGAGCTGTTTTTT.

This clonotype has only a few counts. Here the CDR3 reads CAWSVKYEQYF. The CDR3 nucleotides read TGTGCCTGGAGTGTAAAGTACGAGCAGTACTTC. V gene TRBV30 combines with J gene TRBJ2-7; no reliable D call. Germline V CDR1 and CDR2: GTSNPN, SVGIG (reference sequence). V was cut by 0 bases and J by 4 bases, with 4 bases left in between. This CDR3 region has 11 residues.

The chain couples TRBV4-2 to TRBJ2-7; D is unclear. V gave up 0 bases and J gave up 13 bases, with 25 bases separating them. The length of the CDR3 is 16 residues. CDR1 is LGHNA, CDR2 YNFKEQ, per germline. This CDR3 reads CASSQDRGFPPHDQYF. In nucleotides, the CDR3 is TGTGCCAGCAGCCAAGATAGAGGCTTCCCCCCTCACGATCAATACTTC.

This chain links TRBV6-1 with TRBJ2-1; TRBD2 matches 9 bases. The CDR3 is made up of 15 amino acids. Germline CDR1 reads MNHNS; CDR2 reads SASEGT. The junction had 10 bases not matched to a gene; V was cut back by 10 bases and J by 3 bases. The CDR3 loop reads CANKILAGRYNEQFF. For the CDR3, the DNA is TGTGCCAACAAGATACTAGCGGGCCGCTACAATGAGCAGTTCTTC.

About this clonotype itself: A read error is likely, as this CDR3 ends without the conserved phenylalanine or tryptophan. This chain joins TRBV14 and TRBJ2-3; TRBD2 is a possible D gene (6 bases). CDR3 length: 18 residues. Trimming took off 8 bases at V and 2 bases at J, with 26 bases between the two ends. Germline-derived CDR1 and CDR2 are SGHDN and FVKESK. CDR3: CASGPGEVYNLYTDTQYS. DNA of the CDR3: TGTGCCAGCGGCCCTGGGGAGGTTTACAATCTTTACACAGATACGCAGTATTCT.

As for this clonotype: It may be a read error: a sequence one base away is much more abundant. Since no conserved phenylalanine or tryptophan closes the CDR3, a read error is the likely cause. V usage is TRBV29-1 and J usage is TRBJ2-4; D might be TRBD1 (5 bases). CDR1 is SQVTM, CDR2 ANQGSEA, per germline. The length of the CDR3 is 13 residues. V was cut by 6 bases and J by 0 bases, with 9 bases left in between. The CDR3 protein is CSVRVAAKNIQYI. CDR3 bases: TGCAGCGTCAGGGTAGCAGCCAAAAACATTCAGTACATC.

About this clonotype: The junction does not match germline at one end; this may be a read error. This chain joins TRBV12-3 or TRBV12-4 and TRBJ2-1, with D tentatively TRBD2 (5 bases). The CDR3 runs 11 residues. CDR3 nucleotide sequence: TGTGCCAGCCTCAAGGCCGGGGAGCAGATCTTC. It encodes CASLKAGEQIF.

Note on this clonotype: One end of the junction is discordant with germline, which a read error may explain. The CDR3 region has the DNA TGCATTGCTAGATCACGTCATAGGAATGAAGCTTTCTTT. Protein: CIARSRHRNEAFF. The chain employs TRBV20-1 and TRBJ1-1; D unclear. Germline loops: CDR1 DFQATT, CDR2 SNEGSKA (reference sequence). The CDR3 has 13 residues.

Concerning this clonotype itself: The junction departs from germline at one end; a sequencing error may be responsible. The rearrangement links TRBV12-3 or TRBV12-4 to TRBJ1-1; the match to TRBD1 covers 7 bases. This CDR3 spans 16 amino acids. CDR3 nucleotide sequence: TGTGTCAGCACTAGGGGGACAGCTAGGATGAACACTGAAGATTTCTTT. Its translation is CVSTRGTARMNTEDFF.

This clonotype was seen at least ten times. The V gene is TRBV6-6, the J gene TRBJ2-7, with TRBD1 matching over 8 bases. The CDR3 runs 15 residues. The ends lost 2 bases at V and 6 bases at J; junction bases unmatched: 9. Germline V gives CDR1 MNHNY, CDR2 SVGAGI (reference sequence). This chain's CDR3 is CASSYGGQGASEQYF. The CDR3 DNA sequence: TGTGCCAGCAGTTACGGTGGGCAGGGGGCTAGCGAGCAGTACTTC.

This clonotype was observed many times. The rearrangement links TRBV11-2 to TRBJ2-7; TRBD2 is a possible D gene (6 bases). The CDR3 is 13 residues long. V dropped 5 bases and J dropped 7 bases, with 15 bases sitting between them. CDR1 and CDR2 from the germline V gene are SGHAT and FQNNGV. The CDR3 DNA is TGTGCCAGCAGCCCGGATGGGGCGGGAGAGCAGTACTTC. It translates to CASSPDGAGEQYF.